These T cell receptor beta chains were read from a single sample in a study of blood T cells in healthy people across ages. MiXCR was run by TCRdb on the 5' RACE reads, yielding one entry per CDR3 protein. The sample includes under 2,000,000 distinct CDR3 sequences, about 49% seen only once; the top ten take around 2.1%. Material for sequencing was blood. The receptors were sampled from a woman aged 40 to 55 in good health. CDR3s include the opening cysteine and the closing phenylalanine or tryptophan. A D gene is named only where the DNA matches it firmly. Clone size appears in some rows only: once, few, many, or a class for an expanded clone.

>TRBD1|few|TRBJ2-3|TRBV4-3
TGCGCCAGCAGCCAAATGGGACAGGAGACCACAGATACGCAGTATTTT
CASSQMGQETTDTQYF
>NA|NA|TRBJ2-4|TRBV9
TGTGCCAGCAGCGTAGGAGGAGCAATCAAAAACATTCAGTACTTC
CASSVGGAIKNIQYF
>TRBD2|few|TRBJ2-4|TRBV29-1
TGCAGCGTAGTCGGCGGACTAGCGGGGGGAGCCAAAAACATTCAGTACTTC
CSVVGGLAGGAKNIQYF
>NA|NA|TRBJ2-3|TRBV12-3/TRBV12-4
TGTGCCAGCAGTCTCAGGGGAGGCCGCACAGATGTGGAGTATTTT
CASSLRGGRTDVEYF
>TRBD1|NA|TRBJ2-4|TRBV5-6
TGTGCCAGCAGCTTGGTTGGGACAGAGATGAGGAACATTCAGTACTTC
CASSLVGTEMRNIQYF
>TRBD1|NA|TRBJ2-3|TRBV25-1
TGTGCCAGCAGTGAATTGCGACAGGGGCCCTCAGATACGCAGTATTTT
CASSELRQGPSDTQYF
>NA|NA|TRBJ1-2|TRBV12-3/TRBV12-4
TGTGCCAGCAGTTCGCGGACAGACTATACTTCCTATGGCTACACCTTC
CASSSRTDYTSYGYTF
>TRBD1|NA|TRBJ2-7|TRBV11-2
TGTGCCAGCGGACAGGGAGCTTGGGGCGAGCAGTACTTC
CASGQGAWGEQYF
>NA|few|TRBJ2-5|TRBV25-1
TGTGCCAGCTGGTCGGAGACCCAGTACTTC
CASWSETQYF
>TRBD1|NA|TRBJ2-7|TRBV7-9
TGTGCCAGCCAGCTTAGGAGCCTGGGACAGGACTACGAGCAGTACTTC
CASQLRSLGQDYEQYF
>TRBD2|few|TRBJ2-7|TRBV20-1
TGCAGTGCTTCCCCCAAGCGGGGGCGAACCTACGAGCAGTACTTC
CSASPKRGRTYEQYF
>NA|NA|TRBJ2-3|TRBV10-3
TGTGCCATCGGCGACCTCCTGAGGGGGGAGGAAGATACGCAGTATTTT
CAIGDLLRGEEDTQYF
>TRBD1|NA|TRBJ2-7|TRBV28
TGTGCCAGCATTCCGGGACAGGGTGCAGGGGGCGAGCAGTACTTC
CASIPGQGAGGEQYF
>TRBD2|once|TRBJ2-1|TRBV3-1
TGTGCCAGCAGCCCCAAAATAGGACTAGCGGGAGGGTATGAGCAGTTCTTC
CASSPKIGLAGGYEQFF
>TRBD2|many|TRBJ2-1|TRBV20-1
TGCAGTACCGGGACTAGCGGAAAAAATGAGCAGTTCTTC
CSTGTSGKNEQFF
>TRBD1|NA|TRBJ1-5|TRBV6-5
TGTGCCAGCGCCGGGACAGAAAATCAGCCCCAGCATTTT
CASAGTENQPQHF
>TRBD1|NA|TRBJ2-3|TRBV7-2
TGTGCCAGCAGCTTATATCGCAGGGGCCGACAGGGGTCTACGCAGTATTTT
CASSLYRRGRQGSTQYF
>TRBD1|few|TRBJ2-7|TRBV28
TGTGCCAGCAGCTCCACGACAGGGGTCCGCTACGAGCAGTACTTC
CASSSTTGVRYEQYF
>TRBD2|few|TRBJ2-5|TRBV20-1
TGCAGTGTAACTAGCGGGGGGGCCTACCTTCGGGAGCAGTACTTC
CSVTSGGAYLREQYF
>NA|few|TRBJ2-3|TRBV4-2
TGTGCCAGCAGCGGCCGTCAGTCCCAAGTCGATACGCAGTATTTT
CASSGRQSQVDTQYF
>TRBD2|NA|TRBJ2-3|TRBV20-1
TGCAGTGGGCTAGCGGGGATAAGCACAGATACGCAGTATTTT
CSGLAGISTDTQYF
>NA|few|TRBJ2-3|TRBV6-2/TRBV6-3
TGTGCCAGCAGTTATGCTCGGGACCCCCACACAGATACGCAGTATTTT
CASSYARDPHTDTQYF
>NA|few|TRBJ1-1|TRBV12-3/TRBV12-4
TGTGCCAGCAGTTTCGACCCAAACACTGAAGCTTTCTTT
CASSFDPNTEAFF
>NA|few|TRBJ1-5|TRBV7-2
TGTGCCAGCAGCTTAGACGCACAGGGAAATAAGCCCCAGCATTTT
CASSLDAQGNKPQHF
>NA|many|TRBJ2-7|TRBV5-1
TGCGCCAGCAGCTTGGCTGGGGTCTCCTACGAGCAGTACTTC
CASSLAGVSYEQYF
>TRBD1|few|TRBJ2-6|TRBV4-2
TGTGCCAGCAGCCAAGTGCGGACAGGGCCCACCGGGGCCAACGTCCTGACTTTC
CASSQVRTGPTGANVLTF
>NA|NA|TRBJ2-1|TRBV5-6
TGTGGCAGCAGCGGGGCCGACAGGGTTCCGGGTGAGCAGTTCTTC
CGSSGADRVPGEQFF
>NA|NA|TRBJ2-7|TRBV4-2
TGTGCCAGCAGCCAGAACATATTAGGAGAGCAGTACTTC
CASSQNILGEQYF
>TRBD2|NA|TRBJ2-1|TRBV18
TGTGCCAGCTCACCACTAGCGGGGATCATTAATGAGCAGTTCTTC
CASSPLAGIINEQFF
>NA|NA|TRBJ2-1|TRBV7-8
TGTGCCAGCAGCCCCAAGGTATTCGACGACAATGAGCAGTTCTTC
CASSPKVFDDNEQFF
>NA|few|TRBJ2-3|TRBV4-3
TGCGCCAGCAGCCACACGGGGGAGCGCACAGATACGCAGTATTTT
CASSHTGERTDTQYF
>NA|NA|TRBJ1-4|TRBV29-1
TGCAGCGTTGAAGTCAGGGGTCAAGGCGAAAAACTGTTTTTT
CSVEVRGQGEKLFF
>NA|NA|TRBJ2-2|TRBV12-3/TRBV12-4
TGTGCCAGCAGCTATACAGCGAACACCGGGGAGCTGTTTTTT
CASSYTANTGELFF
>TRBD2|NA|TRBJ2-5|TRBV20-1
TGCAGTGCTAGAGACCACCTCCGGACTAGCGGGGGGGCATGGGAGACCCAGTACTTC
CSARDHLRTSGGAWETQYF
>TRBD1|NA|TRBJ2-5|TRBV5-1
TGCGCCAGCAGCGCGCCGCCGGGACAGGTTATTTCGGAGACCCAGTACTTC
CASSAPPGQVISETQYF
>NA|many|TRBJ2-1|TRBV9
TGTGCCAGCAGCGTAGGGCCCAATGAGCAGTTCTTC
CASSVGPNEQFF
>TRBD1|NA|TRBJ2-1|TRBV7-7
TGTGCTAGCGCTTATGGGGACAGCTGGGAGCAGTTCTTC
CASAYGDSWEQFF
>NA|NA|TRBJ2-4|TRBV7-9
TGTGCCAGCAGCTTGAGCGCCGGGACGATGATTCAGTACTTC
CASSLSAGTMIQYF
>NA|NA|TRBJ2-1|TRBV5-1
TGCGCCAGCAGCTTGGGTAGGGGGCGGGGGGCCTACAATGGGCAGTTCTTC
CASSLGRGRGAYNGQFF